The 21 T cell receptor beta chains listed next were all sequenced from one sample in a study of prognosis after radiotherapy for stage I lung cancer. Two-round multiplex PCR, the amplification method, yielded TCR beta CDR3 from genomic DNA. Every TRBV and TRBJ gene had its own specific primer in first-round PCR. TCRdb fed the multiplex PCR reads into MiXCR, producing one record per CDR3 protein. The sample carries around 16,000 distinct CDR3 sequences, under 50% recorded once. This specimen was PBMCs, taken before or after stereotactic body radiation therapy (not recorded which). The receptor set was obtained from a donor aged 50 or older with non-small cell lung cancer.

This clonotype was counted many times. The chain uses TRBV5-6 and TRBJ2-6, with D possibly TRBD1 on 5 matching bases. The V gene's germline CDR1 is SGHDT and CDR2 YYEEEE. The CDR3 length is 16 residues. V shed 6 bases and J shed 1 base, with 14 bases lying between them. CDR3 sequence (DNA): TGTGCCAGCAACCTTGGGGCGACATCTGGGGCCAACGTCCTGACTTTC. Its translation: CASNLGATSGANVLTF.

The sample holds one count of this clonotype. J is TRBJ1-1 and V is TRBV18; 7 nucleotides line up with TRBD1. CDR3 size: 17 residues. Per germline, CDR1 KGHSH and CDR2 LQKENI. V lost 3 bases and J lost 8; bases outside the gene matches: 18. CDR3 loop: CASSPYSGWQGGVEAFF. DNA of the CDR3: TGTGCCAGCTCACCCTATTCCGGGTGGCAGGGGGGTGTCGAAGCTTTCTTT.

This clonotype has just one count. The V and J genes are TRBV6-2 or TRBV6-3 and TRBJ2-7; 8 nucleotides match TRBD2. The CDR3 sequence is 16 residues long. CDR1 MNHEY and CDR2 SVGEGT come from the germline V gene. J lost 7 bases, V lost 7 bases, and 18 bases had no gene match. The CDR3 DNA reads as TGTGCCAGCATCCTTGGGGCGGGAGGACCTACGGGGGAGCAGTACTTC. It codes for CASILGAGGPTGEQYF.

In its sample, this clonotype is medium-sized. This chain uses TRBV27 with TRBJ2-3; TRBD2 agrees at 8 bases. After removal of 5 bases from V and 4 bases from J, the junction contained 14 bases not matched to a gene. The CDR3 covers 17 residues. CDR1 is MNHEY and CDR2 is SMNVEV in the germline V gene (reference sequence). The CDR3 DNA is TGTGCCAGCAGTCCGCATAGACTAGCGAGTATCCCAGATACGCAGTATTTT. It encodes CASSPHRLASIPDTQYF.

This clonotype showed up many times. V is TRBV7-2 and J is TRBJ2-1, with D maybe TRBD2 (7 bases). This CDR3 is 13 amino acids long. Trimming left V 2 bases short and J 14 bases short, with 16 bases between. Germline values: CDR1 SGHTA, CDR2 FQGNSA. This chain's CDR3 is CASSLTGGPEKFF. In DNA, the CDR3 is TGTGCCAGCAGCTTAACCGGGGGGCCGGAGAAGTTCTTC.

This clonotype was seen ten or more times. This chain uses TRBV7-9 with TRBJ2-1; the D is unclear. V lost 3 bases and J lost 4, with 4 bases in between. Looked up from germline, CDR1 is SEHNR and CDR2 is FQNEAQ (reference sequence). This CDR3 region has 12 residues. CDR3 DNA sequence: TGTGCCAGCAGCTTCCTATACAATGAGCAGTTCTTC. This sequence encodes CASSFLYNEQFF.

This clonotype occurred many times. This chain uses TRBV28 with TRBJ1-5; D unclear. The CDR3 consists of 16 residues. Germline V lookup: CDR1 MDHEN, CDR2 SYDVKM. Trimming removed 3 bases at V and 2 bases at J, with 14 bases between. CDR3 in DNA: TGTGCCAGCAGTTTTAATTTCGGAACAGGCAATCAGCCCCAGCATTTT. This translates into CASSFNFGTGNQPQHF.

On this clonotype: This is likely an artifact of a read error, given a far larger clone one base away. The genes are TRBV6-4 and TRBJ2-2; 7 bases are a match to TRBD1. Trimming cost V 5 bases and J 4 bases; bases outside gene matches: 19. Germline assignment: CDR1 MRHNA and CDR2 SNTAGT. The CDR3 sequence is 19 residues long. CDR3 nucleotide sequence: TGTGCCAGCAGTACCCCCGGGACAGTGTACATCGGTCCCACCGGGGAGCTGTTTTTT. It codes for CASSTPGTVYIGPTGELFF.

This rearrangement joins TRBV20-1 to TRBJ2-7; TRBD2 matches at 10 bases. The germline V gene has CDR1 DFQATT and CDR2 SNEGSKA (reference sequence). The CDR3 is 15 amino acids. With 1 base clipped from V and 3 bases from J, the junction kept 6 bases outside the gene matches. This chain's CDR3 is CSARVGLAGDYEQYF. In nucleotides, the CDR3 is TGCAGTGCTAGAGTAGGCCTAGCGGGAGACTACGAGCAGTACTTC.

This clonotype was counted at least ten times. The chain employs TRBV5-1 and TRBJ2-5, with 7 nucleotides matching TRBD1. V lost 2 bases to trimming and J lost 1 base; unmatched junction nucleotides: 5. From germline, CDR1 is SGHRS and CDR2 YFSETQ. The CDR3 contains 15 residues. CDR3: CASSFSGTAQETQYF. The CDR3 nucleotides are TGCGCCAGCAGCTTCTCTGGGACAGCCCAAGAGACCCAGTACTTC.

The rearrangement links TRBV5-4 to TRBJ2-4; weak D call: TRBD1 (6 bases). This CDR3 comprises 14 residues. Germline V gene sequence: CDR1 SGHNT, CDR2 YYREEE (reference sequence). V was pared by 2 bases and J by 6 bases, with 12 bases between. CDR3 in amino acids: CASSFKGDGNIQYF. The CDR3, as DNA: TGTGCCAGCAGCTTTAAGGGGGACGGAAACATTCAGTACTTC.

This chain connects TRBV6-1 to TRBJ2-3; TRBD1 is a possible D gene (5 bases). The CDR3 has 14 residues. Germline CDR1 reads MNHNS; CDR2 reads SASEGT. Trimming left V 7 bases short and J 8 bases short, with 19 bases between. Here the CDR3 reads CASNPDSEDPTQYF. The CDR3, as DNA: TGTGCCAGCAACCCCGACAGCGAGGACCCTACGCAGTATTTT.

This clonotype was seen many times. This rearrangement joins TRBV19 to TRBJ2-2, with 8 bases identical to TRBD1. This CDR3 is 14 amino acids long. Germline V lookup: CDR1 LNHDA, CDR2 SQIVND (reference sequence). J gave up 4 bases and V 8 bases, and 6 bases lay outside the gene matches. For the CDR3, the DNA is TGTGCCAGTGGTACAACAGGGGGCACCGGGGAGCTGTTTTTT. This sequence encodes CASGTTGGTGELFF.

This clonotype was observed many times. The chain recombines TRBV30 with TRBJ2-5, with D possibly TRBD1 on 7 matching bases. Between the trimmed V and J ends, which lost 0 bases and 5 bases, there was a span of 13 bases. Germline lookup yields CDR1 GTSNPN and CDR2 SVGIG (reference sequence). The CDR3 loop spans 14 amino acids. The CDR3 DNA follows: TGTGCCTGGAGTGTAGGTGGAGGGGGCGAGACCCAGTACTTC. Translated, it gives CAWSVGGGGETQYF. Supplemented by reference TRBV30 and TRBJ2-5, the full variable domain reads SQTIHQWPATLVQPVGSPLSLECTVEGTSNPNLYWYRQAAGRGLQLLFYSVGIGQISSEVPQNLSASRPQDRQFILSSKKLLLSDSGFYLCAWSVGGGGETQYFGPGTRLLVL.

This clonotype was counted at least ten times. This sequence joins TRBV14 and TRBJ1-2; D uncertain. The CDR3 consists of 13 residues. Per the germline V gene, CDR1 is SGHDN and CDR2 is FVKESK. V was clipped by 6 bases and J by 2 bases, with 10 bases between them. The CDR3 region has the DNA TGTGCCAGCAGGCCGTTGGGGAACTATGGCTACACCTTC. It specifies CASRPLGNYGYTF. The complete variable domain, with remaining parts taken from reference TRBV14 and TRBJ1-2, reads EAGVTQFPSHSVIEKGQTVTLRCDPISGHDNLYWYRRVMGKEIKFLLHFVKESKQDESGMPNNRFLAERTGGTYSTLKVQPAELEDSGVYFCASRPLGNYGYTFGSGTRLTVV.

The V and J genes are TRBV6-2 or TRBV6-3 and TRBJ1-2; 9 bases are a match to TRBD1. Germline trimming cut 5 bases from V and 7 bases from J; bases unmatched to any gene: 5. This CDR3 has 13 amino acids. The germline gives CDR1 MNHEY, CDR2 SVGEGT. CDR3 DNA sequence: TGTGCCAGCAGTGAAGGGACAGGGACTGGCTACACCTTC. Amino acids: CASSEGTGTGYTF.

This clonotype was picked up a small number of times. The chain uses TRBV5-6 and TRBJ2-7; tentative D call: TRBD1 (6 bases). Germline V gives CDR1 SGHDT, CDR2 YYEEEE. This CDR3 contains 16 residues. The V end lost 2 bases, the J end lost 2 bases, and 17 bases lay between the germline ends. The DNA of the CDR3 is TGTGCCAGCAGCTTCCCAACTCAGGGGCCAACCTACGAGCAGTACTTC. Residues: CASSFPTQGPTYEQYF.

The genes are TRBV30 and TRBJ1-2; perhaps TRBD1 as D (5 bases). The CDR3 length is 13 residues. Germline values: CDR1 GTSNPN, CDR2 SVGIG (reference sequence). With 2 bases removed from V and 1 base from J, the gap between germline ends came to 8 bases. This CDR3 reads CAWSRDGNYGYTF. The CDR3 DNA reads as TGTGCCTGGAGTCGGGACGGTAACTATGGCTACACCTTC. Complete variable domain (other parts from reference TRBV30 and TRBJ1-2): SQTIHQWPATLVQPVGSPLSLECTVEGTSNPNLYWYRQAAGRGLQLLFYSVGIGQISSEVPQNLSASRPQDRQFILSSKKLLLSDSGFYLCAWSRDGNYGYTFGSGTRLTVV.

This clonotype was counted a few times. The chain couples TRBV7-8 to TRBJ1-6, with 7 bases aligning to TRBD1. J gave up 9 bases and V 1 base, and 12 bases lay outside the gene matches. CDR3 length: 17 residues. Germline lookup yields CDR1 SGHVS and CDR2 FQNEAQ. The CDR3 DNA reads TGTGCCAGCAGCTTAGAAGGGTTGGGACAGACGATTTCACCCCTCCACTTT. Its protein product is CASSLEGLGQTISPLHF. The full variable domain, rest sourced from reference TRBV7-8 and TRBJ1-6, is GAGVSQSPRYKVAKRGQDVALRCDPISGHVSLFWYQQALGQGPEFLTYFQNEAQLDKSGLPSDRFFAERPEGSVSTLKIQRTQQEDSAVYLCASSLEGLGQTISPLHFGNGTRLTVT.

This clonotype was detected ten times or more. This chain connects TRBV6-1 to TRBJ1-5; 7 bases map to TRBD1. CDR3 length: 15 amino acids. The germline CDR1 and CDR2 sequences are MNHNS and SASEGT. The V and J ends lost 6 bases and 2 bases, in that order; junction bases with no gene match: 7. For the CDR3, the DNA is TGTGCCAGCAGAGACAGGGAAGGAGGCAATCAGCCCCAGCATTTT. This sequence encodes CASRDREGGNQPQHF.

This clonotype showed up just a few times. One end of the junction varies from germline; a read error may be responsible. The rearrangement links TRBV5-1 to TRBJ1-2; 9 nucleotides match TRBD1. The CDR3 extends over 14 amino acids. Germline CDR1 reads SGHRS; CDR2 reads YFSETQ. The CDR3 bases are TGCGCAAGCAGCTTGGGGACAGGGAAATATGGCTACACCTTC. Translation: CASSLGTGKYGYTF.